The sequence of this T cell receptor (beta chain) was determined in a study of cytomegalovirus exposure and HLA in healthy donors. The study's findings and limits: Most TCR sequences were uncommon, yet certain public TCRs appeared in many donors. Researchers catalogued roughly 150 TCR beta chains as cytomegalovirus-associated. Through in vitro validation, a few CMV-associated chains were shown to be specific for CMV antigens.

Data came from immunoSEQ multiplex PCR; TCRdb stores just in-frame clones and leaves some out. The data show about 150,000 clones, with approximately 90% seen just once and about 4.9% held by the top ten. Per germline, CDR1 MNHNS and CDR2 SASEGT. Germline trimming cut 4 bases from V and 2 bases from J; bases unmatched to any gene: 3. This CDR3 comprises 14 residues. As concerns this clone: Its antigen is not identified.

Sequencing input: PBMCs. The V and J genes are TRBV6-1 and TRBJ2-7, with 9 bases lining up with TRBD1. The clonotype comes from a man younger than 30 in good health and CMV-seropositive. CDR3 coding DNA: TGTGCCAGCAGTGTACGACAGGGGGCCTACGAGCAGTACTTC. Its protein is CASSVRQGAYEQYF.